This T cell receptor beta chain originates from a study of CD8 T cells in Susac syndrome (dated by TCRdb to between 2018 and 2021). About the investigation overall: Repertoire sequencing was used to test whether CD8+ T cell activation and differentiation in Susac syndrome was antigen driven. The research as a whole found: The number of individuals in the TCR sequencing and HLA analysis was recognized as being relatively small.

Peripheral blood CD8+ and CD4+ T cells from healthy donors, Susac syndrome patients and multiple sclerosis patients were profiled using high-throughput TCR beta sequencing. Healthy donors were included as age- and sex-matched controls. Bulk CD8+ and CD4+ T cells were purified magnetically by negative isolation, whereas CD8+ TEMRA cells were enriched by FACS. Blood was drawn into EDTA tubes, processed within 24 hours, and PBMCs were isolated by density gradient centrifugation. PBMCs intended for TCR sequencing were cryopreserved in liquid nitrogen and thawed later in a water bath at 37 degrees C. Purity of sorted or isolated CD4+, CD8+ and CD8+ TEMRA cells was at least 90%. Between the V and J ends, shortened by 5 bases and 2 bases respectively, the junction contains 16 bases. Sequences SGHRS (CDR1) and YFSETQ (CDR2) are obtained from the germline V gene. The CDR3 holds 15 amino acids from the cysteine to the phenylalanine. Only the CDR3 part of the read is kept: 45 bases, read in frame from the first base.

About this clonotype: Its binding antigen is unknown. Base qualities are missing; no much larger clone stands one base away.

RNA was extracted with the RNeasy kit and roughly 0.45 to 1 ug was reverse transcribed using random hexamers. The immunoSEQ multiplex PCR assay, which covers 54 Vbeta and 13 Jbeta segments, was used to amplify TCR beta CDR3 regions. PCR amplification bias was corrected by using a synthetic template baseline for primer optimization and computational correction. Processing in the source paper ran as follows. Reads were annotated to V, D and J genes according to IMGT and were analyzed with immunoSEQ Analyzer, with only productive sequences retained. Clonality was calculated as one minus the Shannon entropy normalized by log2 of the number of productive unique sequences. Public and private clones were assessed among the 100 most prevalent clones of each patient and control. Clones were defined as Susac-specific if absent from the healthy and MS cohorts, from 1052 published viral clones and from other ImmuneACCESS disease sequences. TCRdb took the public reads, trimmed them with fastp at Q25, ran MiXCR for clone calling and kept in-frame beta chains. Every CDR3 protein is listed once, alongside the most common genes and DNA of its rows. V and J calls and clone size were set by TCRdb, not the authors. Recorded for this sample are 150,000 to 200,000 distinct CDR3 sequences; under 95% of them occurred a single time. The ten biggest clones cover 0.1% of the sample.

The chain uses TRBV5-1 and TRBJ2-5; there is no confident call for the D gene. Sequencing was carried out using CD4+ T cells from PBMCs. This TCR derives from a human donor in good health. The DNA sequence follows: TGCGCCAGCAGGGGGAAATCCGGCAGACAAGAGACCCAGTACTTC. It translates to CASRGKSGRQETQYF.